This record looks at one T cell receptor (beta chain) sequence and its context. Its antigen is currently unknown. This table comes from immunoSEQ multiplex PCR, and its TCRdb copy is limited to in-frame clones, with some not included. The top ten hold about a sixth of the sample, which has about 100,000 clones, roughly 84% seen once. This entry comes from a study of T cell responses to AZD1222 COVID-19 vaccine. Study results and caveats: Spike was spanned by vaccine-associated CD4 TCRs, which were dominant at 160-218 and 743-854.

Germline assignment: CDR1 KGHDR and CDR2 SFDVKD. CDR3 length: 13 amino acids. V gave up 5 bases and J gave up 3 bases, with 9 bases separating them. The receptor was isolated from an adult in good health. The chain links TRBV24-1 to TRBJ1-2, with TRBD1 as a possible D gene (6 bases). Sequenced material: peripheral blood, taken on day 0 of AZD1222 vaccination. The CDR3 nucleotides are TGTGCCACCAGTGGGCCAGGGGACTATGGCTACACCTTC. Amino acid sequence: CATSGPGDYGYTF.